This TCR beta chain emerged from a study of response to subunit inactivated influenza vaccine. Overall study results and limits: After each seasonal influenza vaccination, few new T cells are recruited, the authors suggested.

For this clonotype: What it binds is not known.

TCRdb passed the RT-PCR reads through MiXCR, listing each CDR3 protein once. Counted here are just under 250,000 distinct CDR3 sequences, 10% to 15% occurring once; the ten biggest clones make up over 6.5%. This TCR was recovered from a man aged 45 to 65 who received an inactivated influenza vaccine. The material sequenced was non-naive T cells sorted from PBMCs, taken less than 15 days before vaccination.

The CDR3 DNA is TGTGCCAGCAGTTACGGGGCGGGAGGACAAGAGACCCAGTACTTC. Its translation is CASSYGAGGQETQYF. The chain recombines TRBV6-5 with TRBJ2-5; 8 bases map to TRBD2. Per the germline V gene, CDR1 is MNHEY and CDR2 is SVGAGI. V lost 2 bases and J lost 2; bases outside the gene matches: 4. This CDR3 has 15 amino acids.